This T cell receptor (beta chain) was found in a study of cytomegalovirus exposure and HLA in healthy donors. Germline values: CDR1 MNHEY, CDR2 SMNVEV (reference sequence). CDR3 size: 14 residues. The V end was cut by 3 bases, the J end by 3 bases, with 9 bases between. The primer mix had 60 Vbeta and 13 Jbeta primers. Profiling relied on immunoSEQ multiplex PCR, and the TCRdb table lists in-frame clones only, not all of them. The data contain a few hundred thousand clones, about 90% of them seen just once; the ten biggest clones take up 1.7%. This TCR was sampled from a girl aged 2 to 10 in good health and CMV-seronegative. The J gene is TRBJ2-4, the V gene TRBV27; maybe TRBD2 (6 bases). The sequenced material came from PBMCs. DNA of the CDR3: TGTGCCAGCAGTTTGGGGGGTGTCAAAAACATTCAGTACTTC. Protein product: CASSLGGVKNIQYF.